The 19 T cell receptor beta chains reported below all come from one sample, sequenced in a study of T cell repertoires in cytomegalovirus infection. TCRdb independently ran MiXCR on the reads; one entry per CDR3 protein. The table shows fewer than 250,000 distinct CDR3 sequences, with 22% occurring only once. Source material: CD8+ T cells from PBMCs. The source of these receptors is a human donor in good health (CMV status not recorded). Some clones in this sample may be carry-over from other donors' samples.

The gene calls are TRBV13 and TRBJ2-1, with TRBD2 identical over 11 bases. V shed 5 bases, J shed 9 bases, and the junction held 15 bases outside the gene matches. The CDR3 has 17 residues. Germline CDR1 is PRHDT and CDR2 is FYEKMQ (reference sequence). The CDR3 sequence is CASSREGLSGGAFEQFF. The CDR3 DNA reads as TGTGCCAGCAGCCGAGAGGGCCTTAGCGGGGGGGCCTTTGAGCAGTTCTTC. The full variable domain, rest sourced from reference TRBV13 and TRBJ2-1, is AAGVIQSPRHLIKEKRETATLKCYPIPRHDTVYWYQQGPGQDPQFLISFYEKMQSDKGSIPDRFSAQQFSDYHSELNMSSLELGDSALYFCASSREGLSGGAFEQFFGPGTRLTVL.

This clonotype was detected only a few times. The chain links TRBV11-2 to TRBJ2-2; 7 bases agree with TRBD1. This CDR3 comprises 15 residues. V shed 2 bases and J 4 bases; nucleotides not matched to a gene: 4. The germline V gene encodes CDR1 SGHAT and CDR2 FQNNGV. The chain's CDR3 is CASSLWGQSTGELFF. Written as DNA, the CDR3 is TGTGCCAGCAGCTTATGGGGACAGTCCACCGGGGAGCTGTTTTTT.

CDR3 nucleotides: TGCAGTGCTAAGCGTTCAAGCTCCTACAATGAGCAGTTCTTC. Protein: CSAKRSSSYNEQFF. The gene calls are TRBV20-1 and TRBJ2-1; D remains ambiguous. The CDR3 runs 14 residues. Between the trimmed V and J ends, which lost 4 bases and 0 bases, there was a span of 10 bases. Germline V gives CDR1 DFQATT, CDR2 SNEGSKA (reference sequence).

The chain uses TRBV27 and TRBJ2-7; D is undetermined. V gave up 6 bases and J gave up 0 bases, with 15 bases separating them. CDR3 length equals 15 residues. CDR1 MNHEY and CDR2 SMNVEV come from the germline V gene (reference sequence). Here the CDR3 DNA reads TGTGCCAGCAGCCCGACATGGACCCGCTCCTACGAGCAGTACTTC. It codes for CASSPTWTRSYEQYF.

V is TRBV10-3 and J is TRBJ1-5; a weak D match, TRBD1 (5 bases). Trimming cost V 2 bases and J 7 bases, with 12 bases left between them. This CDR3 is built from 14 residues. Germline lookup yields CDR1 ENHRY and CDR2 SYGVKD. CDR3 residues: CAISERGGLQPQHF. The CDR3 DNA is TGTGCCATCAGTGAGCGTGGGGGGTTGCAGCCCCAGCATTTT.

This clonotype was detected only once. CDR3 in DNA: TGTGCCAGCAGTTTAAGCGGGAGGTATAGGAACACTGAAGCTTTCTTT. Its protein is CASSLSGRYRNTEAFF. This chain uses TRBV12-3 or TRBV12-4 with TRBJ1-1; D is ambiguous. The CDR3 contains 16 residues. V was clipped by 2 bases and J by 1 base, with 14 bases between them.

This clonotype has just a few counts. The rearrangement joins TRBV27 to TRBJ2-7, with D perhaps given as TRBD1 or TRBD2 (5 bases each). Trimming took 6 bases from V and 0 from J, leaving 18 bases between them. The CDR3 runs to 16 residues. Germline CDR1 and CDR2: MNHEY and SMNVEV (reference sequence). The CDR3 loop reads CASRPGSWSGSYEQYF. CDR3 sequence (DNA): TGTGCCAGCAGACCAGGGAGTTGGTCTGGCTCCTACGAGCAGTACTTC.

V is TRBV29-1 and J is TRBJ2-1; no definite D call. There are 12 residues in the CDR3. V shed 8 bases and J shed 4 bases, with 12 bases lying between them. Germline V gene lookup returns CDR1 SQVTM and CDR2 ANQGSEA. The DNA for the CDR3 is TGCAGCTTCCGGCAGGCTTACAATGAGCAGTTCTTC. This gives the protein CSFRQAYNEQFF.

This sequence joins TRBV7-9 and TRBJ2-7, with TRBD1 matching 10 bases. CDR1 and CDR2 (germline): SEHNR, FQNEAQ (reference sequence). The CDR3 extends over 15 amino acids. The V and J ends lost 5 bases and 2 bases, in that order; junction bases with no gene match: 6. The CDR3 bases are TGTGCCAGCAGCCCGAGGGACAGGGGAGCCTACGAGCAGTACTTC. This sequence encodes CASSPRDRGAYEQYF.

This clonotype was detected only a few times. The V gene is TRBV20-1, the J gene TRBJ2-1; 7 bases map to TRBD2. Germline values: CDR1 DFQATT, CDR2 SNEGSKA (reference sequence). With V trimmed by 1 base and J by 3 bases, 6 bases remained unmatched. The CDR3 has 15 amino acids. The CDR3 DNA reads TGCAGTGCTAGAGGGGTCGGCGGGAGCTACAATGAGCAGTTCTTC. Translating it yields CSARGVGGSYNEQFF.

This clonotype occurred a few times. The chain combines TRBV7-9 with TRBJ1-4, with unresolved D. CDR1 is SEHNR, CDR2 FQNEAQ, per germline (reference sequence). The CDR3 covers 13 residues. The V end lost 0 bases, the J end lost 2 bases, and 1 base lay between the germline ends. CDR3 DNA sequence: TGTGCCAGCAGCTTAGCGACTAATGAAAAACTGTTTTTT. Translating gives CASSLATNEKLFF. Complete variable domain (other parts from reference TRBV7-9 and TRBJ1-4): DTGVSQNPRHKITKRGQNVTFRCDPISEHNRLYWYRQTLGQGPEFLTYFQNEAQLEKSRLLSDRFSAERPKGSFSTLEIQRTEQGDSAMYLCASSLATNEKLFFGSGTQLSVL.

V and J are TRBV4-1 and TRBJ2-4; D possibly corresponds to TRBD1 (6 bases). V gave up 1 base and J gave up 7 bases, with 8 bases separating them. This CDR3 is 13 amino acids long. Germline V lookup: CDR1 MGHRA, CDR2 YSYEKL. Here the CDR3 DNA reads TGCGCCAGCAGCCAAGGTACAGGGAACATTCAGTACTTC. It is translated as CASSQGTGNIQYF.

At least ten counts were recorded for this clonotype. The chain employs TRBV7-8 and TRBJ1-2; D gene ambiguous. The length of the CDR3 is 13 residues. Trimming shortened V by 1 base and J by 8 bases, and 11 bases separated the two germline ends. Germline V gene data show CDR1 as SGHVS and CDR2 as FQNEAQ. The CDR3 nucleotides read TGTGCCAGCAGCTTAGAAAGGGTGCGGGGCTACACCTTC. Translation: CASSLERVRGYTF.

This clonotype was seen a single time. J is TRBJ2-1 and V is TRBV5-4; D is uncertain. Trimming cost V 3 bases and J 8 bases, with 9 bases left between them. The CDR3 has 12 amino acids. Germline values: CDR1 SGHNT, CDR2 YYREEE (reference sequence). The CDR3 DNA reads as TGTGCCAGCAGCTCCGATTTCGATGAGCAGTTCTTC. Translating gives CASSSDFDEQFF.

By proportion, this clonotype is medium-sized (0.01 to 0.1%). The chain recombines TRBV7-2 with TRBJ2-3; TRBD2 aligns across 8 bases. Germline CDR1 and CDR2: SGHTA and FQGNSA. V gave up 5 bases and J gave up 0 bases; unmatched junction bases: 7. CDR3 size: 16 residues. The CDR3 bases are TGTGCCAGCAGCCGTTTTCCTAGCGGGAGCACAGATACGCAGTATTTT. Translation gives CASSRFPSGSTDTQYF.

This chain connects TRBV2 to TRBJ1-5; D unclear. V was clipped by 2 bases and J by 5 bases, with 13 bases between them. Germline assignment: CDR1 SNHLY and CDR2 FYNNEI. The CDR3 is 15 residues long. The CDR3 nucleotides are TGTGCCAGCAGTGAAAACTCAGGCGAACATCAGCCCCAGCATTTT. This sequence encodes CASSENSGEHQPQHF.

At least ten counts were recorded for this clonotype. The V call is TRBV4-1, the J call TRBJ2-1; maybe TRBD2 (5 bases). The CDR3 extends over 16 amino acids. The V gene lost 0 bases and the J gene lost 8 bases, with 17 bases spanning the gap. Germline V lookup: CDR1 MGHRA, CDR2 YSYEKL. CDR3 loop: CASSQDISGVRDEQFF. CDR3 in DNA: TGCGCCAGCAGCCAAGATATCAGCGGCGTGAGAGATGAGCAGTTCTTC.

This clonotype was detected many times. This chain links TRBV28 with TRBJ2-2; perhaps TRBD2 as D (5 bases). The CDR3 has 16 amino acids. V was pared by 6 bases and J by 5 bases, with 19 bases between. The V gene's germline CDR1 is MDHEN and CDR2 SYDVKM. This chain's CDR3 is CASSYMTTLETGELFF. In nucleotides, the CDR3 is TGTGCCAGCAGCTACATGACTACCCTAGAGACCGGGGAGCTGTTTTTT.

This clonotype was detected many times. This chain links TRBV7-2 with TRBJ2-3; D unresolved. Trimming pared 2 bases from V and 0 bases from J, leaving 15 bases between. CDR3 length: 17 residues. Germline V gene lookup returns CDR1 SGHTA and CDR2 FQGNSA. CDR3 nucleotide sequence: TGTGCCAGCAGCTTATTTTTTTGGAGCTCTAGCACAGATACGCAGTATTTT. This translates into CASSLFFWSSSTDTQYF.